Detailed here is one T cell receptor beta chain. Authors' processing steps: The authors estimated nucleated cell counts from reference gene primer amplification. TCRdb's table, derived via immunoSEQ multiplex PCR, lists solely in-frame clones and lacks some. V and J calls plus clone size are reproduced from that table; the DNA served to infer D and trimming. The table includes roughly 57,000 clones, about 90% detected once. The data stem from a study of blood T cell repertoires in COVID-19. Whole-study context: Samples representing acute and convalescent COVID-19 were sourced from the United States, Italy and Spain. PBMCs, B-cell-depleted T cells, or T cells were the source of the cDNA or gDNA that made up the material.

V lost 4 bases and J lost 10, with 12 bases in between. Germline loops: CDR1 MNHEY, CDR2 SVGEGT. The length of the CDR3 is 12 residues. The TCR was taken from a human donor in a cohort sampled during active COVID-19. The chain joins TRBV6-2 or TRBV6-3 to TRBJ2-3; a weak D match, TRBD2 (5 bases). The sample comprised peripheral blood. The CDR3 protein is CASSSGWQAQYF. CDR3 DNA sequence: TGTGCCAGCAGTTCGGGATGGCAGGCGCAGTATTTT.